One and the same sample provided the 9 T cell receptor beta chains below, sequenced in a study of blood T cell repertoires in COVID-19. Sequencing used immunoSEQ multiplex PCR; TCRdb keeps in-frame clones, though not all of them. The table has about 360,000 clones, around four fifths seen once. Specimen: peripheral blood. Receptors originate from a young man with active or convalescent COVID-19.

This chain links TRBV14 with TRBJ1-5; D remains unclear. Germline values: CDR1 SGHDN, CDR2 FVKESK. V was shortened by 0 bases and J by 6 bases, with 12 bases between the two germline ends. The CDR3 runs 15 residues. CDR3 amino acids: CASSQDWARGQPQHF. The CDR3 DNA sequence: TGTGCCAGCAGCCAAGATTGGGCCCGGGGTCAGCCCCAGCATTTT.

The V call is TRBV28, the J call TRBJ1-5; D not certain. Trimming left V 10 bases short and J 3 bases short, with 13 bases between. From germline, CDR1 is MDHEN and CDR2 SYDVKM. This CDR3 contains 13 residues. CDR3 DNA: TGTGCCACCACCCCCTCCTACAATCAGCCCCAGCATTTT. It specifies CATTPSYNQPQHF.

The chain uses TRBV6-2 or TRBV6-3 and TRBJ2-6; D gene uncertain. The germline CDR1 and CDR2 sequences are MNHEY and SVGEGT. Trimming cost V 0 bases and J 4 bases, with 13 bases left between them. The CDR3 runs 17 residues. The DNA of the CDR3 is TGTGCCAGCAGTTACTCGCGTCTAGGTTCCGGGGCCAACGTCCTGACTTTC. Translation gives CASSYSRLGSGANVLTF.

The V gene is TRBV15, the J gene TRBJ2-7; 10 bases are a match to TRBD1. The V segment lost 5 bases and the J segment 7 bases; nucleotides outside the gene matches: 8. Germline V lookup: CDR1 LNHNV, CDR2 YYDKDF (reference sequence). The CDR3 is 14 amino acids. The CDR3, as DNA: TGTGCCACCAGCCTCCGGACAGGGGGAAGGGAGCAGTACTTC. It translates to CATSLRTGGREQYF.

The V and J genes are TRBV5-4 and TRBJ2-2, with D hard to call. V lost 1 base and J lost 0, with 4 bases in between. The CDR3 is 14 amino acids. Germline CDR1 is SGHNT and CDR2 is YYREEE (reference sequence). The CDR3 sequence: CASSLRANTGELFF. The CDR3 nucleotides are TGTGCCAGCAGCTTGAGAGCGAACACCGGGGAGCTGTTTTTT.

CDR3 region: CASSSRPFGFGYTF. The CDR3 DNA sequence: TGTGCCAGCTCATCACGCCCCTTCGGGTTCGGCTACACCTTC. The V call is TRBV18, the J call TRBJ1-2; D not certain. V lost 5 bases and J lost 8, with 18 bases in between. The CDR3 extends over 14 amino acids. The germline V gene has CDR1 KGHSH and CDR2 LQKENI.

CDR3 sequence reads: CASSSRDSRTEAFF. CDR3 in DNA: TGTGCCAGCAGCTCCCGGGACAGTCGAACTGAAGCTTTCTTT. The chain uses TRBV11-3 and TRBJ1-1; TRBD1 matches 7 bases. V was pared by 4 bases and J by 5 bases, with 7 bases of the junction left unmatched. The CDR3 runs 14 residues. Per germline, CDR1 SGHNT and CDR2 YENEEA. The variable domain in full, with the rest retrieved from reference TRBV11-3 and TRBJ1-1, is EAGVVQSPRYKIIEKKQPVAFWCNPISGHNTLYWYLQNLGQGPELLIRYENEEAVDDSQLPKDRFSAERLKGVDSTLKIQPAELGDSAVYLCASSSRDSRTEAFFGQGTRLTVV.

The chain uses TRBV7-3 and TRBJ2-5; D is ambiguous. Germline V gene lookup returns CDR1 SGHTA and CDR2 FQGTGA. This CDR3 region has 13 residues. V was clipped by 3 bases and J by 1 base, with 6 bases between them. CDR3 DNA: TGTGCCAGCAGCTTCGGTCCCCAAGAGACCCAGTACTTC. Translating it yields CASSFGPQETQYF.

CDR3 sequence reads: CASSSSGGDTGELFF. The CDR3 DNA reads TGTGCCAGCAGCTCGAGCGGGGGGGACACCGGGGAGCTGTTTTTT. This sequence joins TRBV5-8 and TRBJ2-2, with TRBD2 matching over 10 bases. J gave up 3 bases and V 3 bases, and 2 bases lay outside the gene matches. CDR3 size: 15 residues. The germline gives CDR1 SGHTS, CDR2 YDEGEE.